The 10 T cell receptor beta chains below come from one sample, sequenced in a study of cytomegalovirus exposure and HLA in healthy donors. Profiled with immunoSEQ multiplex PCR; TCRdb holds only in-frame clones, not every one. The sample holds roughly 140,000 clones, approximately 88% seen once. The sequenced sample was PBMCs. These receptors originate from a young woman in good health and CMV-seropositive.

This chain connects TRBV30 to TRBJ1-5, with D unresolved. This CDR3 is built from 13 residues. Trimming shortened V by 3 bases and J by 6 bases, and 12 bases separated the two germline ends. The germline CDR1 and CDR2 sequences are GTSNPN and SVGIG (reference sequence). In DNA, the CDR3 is TGTGCCTGGAGCCCGTCCTCGGGTCAGCCCCAGCATTTT. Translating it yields CAWSPSSGQPQHF.

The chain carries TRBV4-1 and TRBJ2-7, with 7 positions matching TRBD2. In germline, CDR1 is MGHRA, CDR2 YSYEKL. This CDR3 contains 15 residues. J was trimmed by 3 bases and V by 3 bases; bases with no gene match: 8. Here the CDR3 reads CASSQTSSGHYEQYF. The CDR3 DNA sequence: TGCGCCAGCAGCCAGACCTCTAGCGGACACTACGAGCAGTACTTC.

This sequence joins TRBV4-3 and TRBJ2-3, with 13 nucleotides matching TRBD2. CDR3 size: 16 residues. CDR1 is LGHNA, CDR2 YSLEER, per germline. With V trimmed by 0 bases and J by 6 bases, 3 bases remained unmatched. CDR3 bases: TGCGCCAGCAGCCAAGATTGGACTAGCGGGAGCGATACGCAGTATTTT. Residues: CASSQDWTSGSDTQYF.

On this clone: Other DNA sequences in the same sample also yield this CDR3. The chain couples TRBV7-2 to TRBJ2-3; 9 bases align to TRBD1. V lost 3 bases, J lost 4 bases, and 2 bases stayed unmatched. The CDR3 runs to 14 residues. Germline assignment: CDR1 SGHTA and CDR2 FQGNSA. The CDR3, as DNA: TGTGCCAGCAGCTTTCGACAGGGGGCAGATACGCAGTATTTT. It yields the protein CASSFRQGADTQYF.

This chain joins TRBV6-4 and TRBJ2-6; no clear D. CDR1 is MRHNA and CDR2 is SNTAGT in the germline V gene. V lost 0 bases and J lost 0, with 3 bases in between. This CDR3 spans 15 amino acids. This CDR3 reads CASSDSRSGANVLTF. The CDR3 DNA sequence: TGTGCCAGCAGTGACTCCCGCTCTGGGGCCAACGTCCTGACTTTC.

The chain's CDR3 is CASRGRQGAGGELFF. The CDR3 bases are TGTGCCAGCAGGGGGAGGCAGGGGGCCGGCGGGGAGCTGTTTTTT. The gene calls are TRBV11-2 and TRBJ2-2, with 8 bases lining up with TRBD1. Germline V gives CDR1 SGHAT, CDR2 FQNNGV. The ends lost 6 bases at V and 7 bases at J; junction bases unmatched: 10. CDR3 length: 15 residues.

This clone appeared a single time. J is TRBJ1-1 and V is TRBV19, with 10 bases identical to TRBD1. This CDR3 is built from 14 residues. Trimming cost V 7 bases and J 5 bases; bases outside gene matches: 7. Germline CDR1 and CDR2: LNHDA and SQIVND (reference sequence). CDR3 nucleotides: TGTGCCAGTATCTGGGACAGGGGAAGAACTGAAGCTTTCTTT. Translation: CASIWDRGRTEAFF.

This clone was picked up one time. CDR3 bases: TGTGCCAGCAGCGTCCGGACAGGGGGCACCTACAATGAGCAGTTCTTC. Residues: CASSVRTGGTYNEQFF. V and J are TRBV5-6 and TRBJ2-1; 11 positions agree with TRBD1. The CDR3 totals 16 residues. J lost 2 bases, V lost 4 bases, and 5 bases had no gene match. CDR1 is SGHDT, CDR2 YYEEEE, per germline.

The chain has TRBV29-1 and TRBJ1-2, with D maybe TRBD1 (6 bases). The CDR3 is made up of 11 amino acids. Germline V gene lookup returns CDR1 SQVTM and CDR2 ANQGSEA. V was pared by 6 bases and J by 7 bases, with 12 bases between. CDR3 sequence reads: CSVEQGIGYTF. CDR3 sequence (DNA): TGCAGCGTAGAACAGGGAATTGGCTACACCTTC. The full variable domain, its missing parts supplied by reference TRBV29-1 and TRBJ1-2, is SAVISQKPSRDICQRGTSLTIQCQVDSQVTMMFWYRQQPGQSLTLIATANQGSEATYESGFVIDKFPISRPNLTFSTLTVSNMSPEDSSIYLCSVEQGIGYTFGSGTRLTVV.

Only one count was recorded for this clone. The CDR3 is CASSHDRGSYNEQFF. The CDR3 coding sequence is TGCGCCAGCAGCCACGACAGGGGATCCTACAATGAGCAGTTCTTC. V usage is TRBV4-1 and J usage is TRBJ2-1, with 8 bases that match TRBD1. The CDR3 loop spans 15 amino acids. The trim removed 3 bases at V and 1 base at J, leaving 2 bases unmatched. Germline V CDR1 and CDR2: MGHRA, YSYEKL.